One sample yielded the 3 T cell receptor beta chains listed below, sequenced in a study of cytomegalovirus exposure and HLA in healthy donors. Researchers ran the PCR with 60 Vbeta and 13 Jbeta primers. The data were produced by immunoSEQ multiplex PCR, yet TCRdb's version contains in-frame clones alone and is incomplete. The sample yields about 110,000 clones, less than 85% seen once. The sample was PBMCs. The receptors stem from a man aged 18 to 29 in good health and CMV-seronegative.

The chain combines TRBV28 with TRBJ2-2; possible D gene TRBD1, 5 bases. The CDR3 loop spans 15 amino acids. V was clipped by 2 bases and J by 3 bases, with 10 bases between them. From germline, CDR1 is MDHEN and CDR2 SYDVKM. Written as DNA, the CDR3 is TGTGCCAGCAGTTTAGAAGGGGTTGACACCGGGGAGCTGTTTTTT. This sequence encodes CASSLEGVDTGELFF.

The V and J genes are TRBV7-9 and TRBJ2-7; D perhaps matches TRBD1 (5 bases). Trimming took 3 bases from V and 6 from J, leaving 9 bases between them. The CDR3 consists of 12 residues. Germline CDR1 SEHNR, CDR2 FQNEAQ (reference sequence). The CDR3 sequence: CASSLGPGEQYF. The CDR3 DNA is TGTGCCAGCAGCTTGGGGCCCGGCGAGCAGTACTTC.

The CDR3 region is CASSAGGVSEKLFF. CDR3 nucleotide sequence: TGTGCCAGCAGCGCAGGGGGCGTCAGTGAAAAACTGTTTTTT. The chain carries TRBV9 and TRBJ1-4, with 8 bases matching TRBD1. The germline V gene has CDR1 SGDLS and CDR2 YYNGEE. This CDR3 is 14 amino acids long. With V trimmed by 3 bases and J by 7 bases, 5 bases remained unmatched.